This TCR beta chain was sequenced in a study of T cells in Graves' hyperthyroidism and ophthalmopathy. TCR beta CDR3 sequences were amplified from RNA transcripts. HTBI primers were employed in a first-round RT-PCR of the TCR CDR3. TCRdb re-analysed the multiplex PCR reads in MiXCR, keeping a single row per CDR3 protein. The sample carries more than 600,000 distinct CDR3 sequences, about a sixth recorded once. The V end was cut by 5 bases, the J end by 3 bases, with 13 bases between. This CDR3 spans 14 amino acids. CDR1 SGHAT and CDR2 FQDESV come from the germline V gene (reference sequence). This clonotype was seen repeatedly, ten times or more.

The sequencing sample was made of blood. This TCR came from a man aged 18 to 30 with Graves' hyperthyroidism. The gene calls are TRBV11-1 and TRBJ2-5, with no clear D. The CDR3 nucleotides read TGTGCCAGCAGCCCCCGCCCAACCAAAGAGACCCAGTACTTC. It specifies CASSPRPTKETQYF.